This T cell receptor (beta chain) was sequenced during a study of T cells in Graves' hyperthyroidism and ophthalmopathy. Whole-study results and caveats: The model forecast ophthalmopathy, anticipating it by a median 6.5 months before onset. Among clonotypes expanded in thyroid above 0.001, most were also found in blood.

Amplified TCR beta CDR3 regions came from RNA transcripts. Using the HTBI primer set, a first-round RT-PCR was run on the TCR CDR3. TCRdb itself ran the multiplex PCR reads through MiXCR, one entry per CDR3 protein. The sample lists approximately 48,000 distinct CDR3 sequences, about 52% occurring once. The table lists this clonotype with many counts. Its specificity is not known. Germline V gene data show CDR1 as ENHRY and CDR2 as SYGVKD. V was cut by 6 bases and J by 2 bases, with 12 bases left in between. This CDR3 region has 14 residues. No progression to ophthalmopathy during 18 months of follow-up defined stable disease.

Sequenced: peripheral blood or thyroid tissue (not recorded which). This TCR derives from a woman in her forties or fifties with Graves' hyperthyroidism. The chain combines TRBV10-3 with TRBJ2-3; D is unresolved. The CDR3 loop reads CAISELESTDTQYF. CDR3 bases: TGTGCCATCAGCGAACTTGAATCCACAGATACGCAGTATTTT.